These 27 T cell receptor beta chains originate from one sample sequenced in a study of spatial heterogeneity in lung cancer. Using its own MiXCR run on the 5' RACE reads, TCRdb lists one record per CDR3 protein. Of more than 20,000 distinct CDR3 sequences listed, roughly 4.5% are singletons. The time point: sample taken at primary tumor resection. Tumor, nontumor lung or frozen PBMC supplied whole RNA, sequenced without sorting. Sequencing was performed on PBMCs, taken at surgery. These receptors were taken from a male donor with early-stage non-small cell lung cancer.

This clonotype is labeled medium-sized. J is TRBJ1-1 and V is TRBV29-1, with D perhaps matching TRBD1 (5 bases). V gave up 7 bases and J gave up 1 base, with 19 bases separating them. CDR3 length equals 15 residues. Germline V gene data show CDR1 as SQVTM and CDR2 as ANQGSEA. CDR3 amino acids: CSAPNIWGGNTEAFF. The DNA for the CDR3 is TGCAGCGCCCCAAACATCTGGGGGGGGAACACTGAAGCTTTCTTT.

This clonotype was seen ten or more times. CDR3 sequence: CASSGVGTSGTAHQETQYF. Written as DNA, the CDR3 is TGTGCCAGCAGTGGGGTAGGGACTAGCGGGACCGCTCACCAAGAGACCCAGTACTTC. This chain uses TRBV28 with TRBJ2-5; 13 bases match TRBD2. V was pared by 5 bases and J by 0 bases, with 12 bases of the junction left unmatched. Germline lookup yields CDR1 MDHEN and CDR2 SYDVKM. The CDR3 covers 19 residues.

The table lists this clonotype with many counts. V gene TRBV7-9 combines with J gene TRBJ2-1; D might be TRBD1 (7 bases). The CDR3 spans 16 residues. Per germline, CDR1 SEHNR and CDR2 FQNEAQ (reference sequence). Trimming pared 4 bases from V and 6 bases from J, leaving 19 bases between. The CDR3: CASSSVWRGLPNEQFF. The CDR3 DNA is TGTGCCAGCAGCTCCGTGTGGAGGGGGCTCCCCAATGAGCAGTTCTTC.

In its sample, this clonotype was seen many times. One end of the junction does not line up with germline, which may come from a read error. The chain uses TRBV29-1 and TRBJ2-7, with 7 positions matching TRBD1. This CDR3 is 13 amino acids long. Germline V gene lookup returns CDR1 SQVTM and CDR2 ANQGSEA. The CDR3 sequence: CSVLTGTSHEQYF. DNA of the CDR3: TGCAGCGTACTGACAGGGACCTCCCACGAGCAGTACTTC.

The sample holds many counts of this clonotype. The rearrangement links TRBV5-5 to TRBJ2-1, with 8 bases matching TRBD2. Germline V lookup: CDR1 SGHKS, CDR2 YYEKEE (reference sequence). Trimming cost V 4 bases and J 10 bases; bases outside gene matches: 16. CDR3 length: 16 residues. For the CDR3, the DNA is TGTGCCAGCAGCCACTTGGCCGCCCTAGCGGGTCAGGAGCAGTTCTTC. Protein: CASSHLAALAGQEQFF. The full variable domain, completed using reference TRBV5-5 and TRBJ2-1, is DAGVTQSPTHLIKTRGQQVTLRCSPISGHKSVSWYQQVLGQGPQFIFQYYEKEERGRGNFPDRFSARQFPNYSSELNVNALLLGDSALYLCASSHLAALAGQEQFFGPGTRLTVL.

This clonotype was recorded at least ten times. The chain has TRBV7-2 and TRBJ2-5, with D perhaps matching TRBD1 (5 bases). V was shortened by 5 bases and J by 3 bases, with 16 bases between the two germline ends. Germline V lookup: CDR1 SGHTA, CDR2 FQGNSA. The CDR3 extends over 15 amino acids. In DNA form, the CDR3 reads TGTGCCAGCAGCCCTCGCTTTGCCAGGGAAGAGACCCAGTACTTC. Residues: CASSPRFAREETQYF.

In its sample, this clonotype is medium-sized. The chain recombines TRBV7-2 with TRBJ2-5; unclear D gene. Trimming shortened V by 5 bases and J by 1 base, and 2 bases separated the two germline ends. CDR3 length equals 11 residues. Germline CDR1 is SGHTA and CDR2 is FQGNSA. CDR3 in amino acids: CASSLQETQYF. Here the CDR3 DNA reads TGTGCCAGCAGCCTCCAAGAGACCCAGTACTTC. Looking up the rest from reference TRBV7-2 and TRBJ2-5 gives the full variable domain: GAGVSQSPSNKVTEKGKDVELRCDPISGHTALYWYRQSLGQGLEFLIYFQGNSAPDKSGLPSDRFSAERTGGSVSTLTIQRTQQEDSAVYLCASSLQETQYFGPGTRLLVL.

The CDR3 region has the DNA TGTGCCAGCAGCCCTAGGGGGGGCAGCGCCACAGATACGCAGTATTTT. Protein: CASSPRGGSATDTQYF. The chain carries TRBV7-2 and TRBJ2-3, with D possibly being TRBD2 (7 bases). Trimming took 5 bases from V and 2 from J, leaving 17 bases between them. The CDR3 loop spans 16 amino acids. The germline gives CDR1 SGHTA, CDR2 FQGNSA.

This clonotype was recorded many times. This chain joins TRBV20-1 and TRBJ2-7, with a weak D call TRBD1 (6 bases). CDR1 and CDR2 (germline): DFQATT, SNEGSKA (reference sequence). The V gene lost 5 bases and the J gene lost 1 base, with 6 bases spanning the gap. This CDR3 spans 11 amino acids. The CDR3 loop is CSAQGSYEQYF. The CDR3 DNA reads TGCAGTGCTCAGGGGTCCTACGAGCAGTACTTC.

The sample holds many counts of this clonotype. The chain employs TRBV19 and TRBJ2-7; D assignment may be TRBD1 or TRBD2 (6 bases each). There are 14 residues in the CDR3. V shed 3 bases and J shed 6 bases, with 15 bases lying between them. CDR1 and CDR2 (germline): LNHDA, SQIVND (reference sequence). The CDR3: CASSIGGGPGEQYF. In nucleotides, the CDR3 is TGTGCCAGTAGTATCGGGGGCGGCCCGGGCGAGCAGTACTTC.

This clonotype was found many times. The J gene is TRBJ2-7, the V gene TRBV5-1; TRBD1 matches 7 bases. The CDR3 is made up of 15 amino acids. V dropped 0 bases and J dropped 4; count of bases not matched to a gene: 7. The germline V gene encodes CDR1 SGHRS and CDR2 YFSETQ. CDR3 in amino acids: CASSLGRGGFYEQYF. The CDR3 DNA is TGCGCCAGCAGCTTGGGCAGAGGGGGCTTTTACGAGCAGTACTTC.

In this sample, this clonotype turned up many times. This sequence joins TRBV3-1 and TRBJ1-6; 7 bases map to TRBD1. Germline V gene data show CDR1 as LGHDT and CDR2 as YNNKEL (reference sequence). V was clipped by 7 bases and J by 6 bases; unmatched bases: 3. The CDR3 loop spans 13 amino acids. DNA of the CDR3: TGTGCCAGCAAACGACAGGGTAATTCACCCCTCCACTTT. Translated, it gives CASKRQGNSPLHF.

This clonotype occurred a few times. The V and J genes are TRBV28 and TRBJ1-6; D not resolved. Germline V CDR1 and CDR2: MDHEN, SYDVKM. Trimming removed 5 bases from V and 7 bases from J, with 12 bases in between. This CDR3 has 14 amino acids. The CDR3 here is CASSPAGKNSPLHF. The CDR3 DNA reads as TGTGCCAGCAGTCCAGCCGGGAAGAATTCACCCCTCCACTTT.

This clonotype was counted at least ten times. The V gene is TRBV27, the J gene TRBJ2-7; 7 bases are shared with TRBD1. This CDR3 region has 13 residues. The V gene end was trimmed by 5 bases and the J gene end by 0 bases; junction bases not matched to a gene: 1. Germline lookup yields CDR1 MNHEY and CDR2 SMNVEV (reference sequence). CDR3 in amino acids: CASSGDSSYEQYF. CDR3 coding DNA: TGTGCCAGCAGTGGGGACAGCTCCTACGAGCAGTACTTC.

Worth noting for this clonotype: One end of the junction varies from germline; a read error may be responsible. The rearrangement uses TRBV12-3 or TRBV12-4 and TRBJ1-6; unclear D gene. This CDR3 comprises 12 residues. CDR3 in amino acids: CTSSPENSPLHF. The CDR3 nucleotides read TGTACCAGCAGCCCAGAAAATTCACCCCTCCACTTT.

The table lists this clonotype with many counts. The chain joins TRBV7-2 to TRBJ2-3; 7 nucleotides match TRBD1. After removal of 5 bases from V and 1 base from J, the junction contained 9 bases not matched to a gene. The germline gives CDR1 SGHTA, CDR2 FQGNSA. This CDR3 comprises 16 residues. The CDR3 bases are TGTGCCAGCAGCCCCCAGAGAGGGGGCCGCACAGATACGCAGTATTTT. Protein product: CASSPQRGGRTDTQYF.

This clonotype occurred many times. The chain recombines TRBV6-6 with TRBJ2-3, with 11 bases aligning to TRBD2. From germline, CDR1 is MNHNY and CDR2 SVGAGI (reference sequence). V lost 5 bases and J lost 7; bases outside the gene matches: 8. The CDR3 is made up of 15 amino acids. The CDR3 nucleotides are TGTGCCAGCAGTCCTACTAGCGGGAGTGTGAATACGCAGTATTTT. Translation: CASSPTSGSVNTQYF.

There are many counts of this clonotype. The chain employs TRBV24-1 and TRBJ1-5; no firm D call. Trimming removed 5 bases from V and 5 bases from J, with 12 bases in between. The CDR3 extends over 14 amino acids. CDR1 is KGHDR, CDR2 SFDVKD, per germline. The CDR3 DNA reads as TGTGCCACCAGTGGTCTTAGGTCAGATCAGCCCCAGCATTTT. The encoded protein is CATSGLRSDQPQHF.

This clonotype was recorded at least ten times. The chain couples TRBV3-1 to TRBJ2-7; 12 nucleotides match TRBD2. V lost 2 bases and J lost 4; bases outside the gene matches: 6. CDR1 is LGHDT and CDR2 is YNNKEL in the germline V gene (reference sequence). The CDR3 has 16 residues. CDR3 in amino acids: CASSQPTSGRAYEQYF. The CDR3 DNA reads TGTGCCAGCAGCCAACCGACTAGCGGGAGAGCTTACGAGCAGTACTTC.

This clonotype was detected many times. The chain combines TRBV29-1 with TRBJ2-3; D assignment may be TRBD1 or TRBD2 (5 bases each). Germline lookup yields CDR1 SQVTM and CDR2 ANQGSEA. Between the trimmed V and J ends, which lost 1 base and 4 bases, there was a span of 24 bases. The CDR3 extends over 18 amino acids. The CDR3 loop reads CSVEVLPGPPGWADTQYF. The CDR3 nucleotides read TGCAGCGTTGAAGTTCTCCCGGGACCTCCGGGTTGGGCAGATACGCAGTATTTT.

Many counts were recorded for this clonotype. V is TRBV7-9 and J is TRBJ2-2; D possibly matches TRBD1 or TRBD2 (6 bases each). The germline CDR1 and CDR2 sequences are SEHNR and FQNEAQ (reference sequence). The CDR3 spans 16 residues. V gave up 5 bases and J gave up 5 bases, with 18 bases separating them. CDR3: CASSLLRGVQTGELFF. The CDR3 DNA follows: TGTGCCAGCAGCCTACTTAGGGGGGTTCAAACCGGGGAGCTGTTTTTT.

This clonotype was seen ten or more times. CDR3 in amino acids: CASSLARRGREKETQYF. In DNA, the CDR3 is TGTGCCAGCAGCTTAGCTCGCAGGGGGCGCGAAAAGGAGACCCAGTACTTC. This chain uses TRBV7-8 with TRBJ2-5; TRBD1 aligns across 8 bases. V was clipped by 0 bases and J by 5 bases; unmatched bases: 11. The CDR3 has 17 amino acids. The germline V gene has CDR1 SGHVS and CDR2 FQNEAQ. The full variable domain, its missing parts supplied by reference TRBV7-8 and TRBJ2-5, is GAGVSQSPRYKVAKRGQDVALRCDPISGHVSLFWYQQALGQGPEFLTYFQNEAQLDKSGLPSDRFFAERPEGSVSTLKIQRTQQEDSAVYLCASSLARRGREKETQYFGPGTRLLVL.

This clonotype was observed many times. The CDR3 sequence is CASEGHLTGELFF. CDR3 DNA: TGCGCCAGCGAGGGACATCTCACCGGGGAGCTGTTTTTT. This chain joins TRBV5-1 and TRBJ2-2; possible D gene TRBD1, 6 bases. The ends were cut back, 7 bases at V and 4 bases at J, with 11 bases in the middle. Germline assignment: CDR1 SGHRS and CDR2 YFSETQ. The CDR3 length is 13 residues.

By frequency in the sample, this clonotype is medium-sized (0.01 to 0.1%). The chain has TRBV7-9 and TRBJ2-7; 9 nucleotides match TRBD1. The germline V gene has CDR1 SEHNR and CDR2 FQNEAQ (reference sequence). Trimming took 3 bases from V and 5 from J; bases not matched to a gene: 8. The CDR3 covers 15 residues. The CDR3 protein is CASSFPWTGENEQYF. CDR3 in DNA: TGTGCCAGCAGCTTCCCATGGACAGGGGAGAACGAGCAGTACTTC.

This clonotype has a count of ten or more. V and J are TRBV30 and TRBJ2-4, with D possibly being TRBD1 (6 bases). The CDR3 has 15 residues. Trimming took 1 base from V and 1 from J, leaving 11 bases between them. CDR1 is GTSNPN and CDR2 is SVGIG in the germline V gene (reference sequence). In DNA, the CDR3 is TGTGCCTGGAGTGGAGGGGGAATGGCCAAAAACATTCAGTACTTC. Protein: CAWSGGGMAKNIQYF.

This clonotype was counted only a few times. The chain couples TRBV11-3 to TRBJ1-1, with D unclear. CDR1 is SGHNT, CDR2 YENEEA, per germline. This CDR3 region has 14 residues. V was cut by 3 bases and J by 0 bases, with 8 bases left in between. CDR3 sequence reads: CASSFSGVNTEAFF. The CDR3 DNA reads TGTGCCAGCAGCTTTAGTGGGGTGAACACTGAAGCTTTCTTT. The full variable domain, rest sourced from reference TRBV11-3 and TRBJ1-1, is EAGVVQSPRYKIIEKKQPVAFWCNPISGHNTLYWYLQNLGQGPELLIRYENEEAVDDSQLPKDRFSAERLKGVDSTLKIQPAELGDSAVYLCASSFSGVNTEAFFGQGTRLTVV.

A note on this clonotype: One base away lies a much larger clone, so this may be a sequencing read error. V is TRBV7-3 and J is TRBJ2-5, with unresolved D. The V end lost 5 bases, the J end lost 3 bases, and 13 bases lay between the germline ends. This CDR3 spans 14 amino acids. Germline V lookup: CDR1 SGHTA, CDR2 FQGTGA. The CDR3 loop reads CASSPFRLKETQYF. The CDR3 bases are TGTGCCAGCAGCCCATTCCGACTGAAAGAGACCCAGTACTTC.